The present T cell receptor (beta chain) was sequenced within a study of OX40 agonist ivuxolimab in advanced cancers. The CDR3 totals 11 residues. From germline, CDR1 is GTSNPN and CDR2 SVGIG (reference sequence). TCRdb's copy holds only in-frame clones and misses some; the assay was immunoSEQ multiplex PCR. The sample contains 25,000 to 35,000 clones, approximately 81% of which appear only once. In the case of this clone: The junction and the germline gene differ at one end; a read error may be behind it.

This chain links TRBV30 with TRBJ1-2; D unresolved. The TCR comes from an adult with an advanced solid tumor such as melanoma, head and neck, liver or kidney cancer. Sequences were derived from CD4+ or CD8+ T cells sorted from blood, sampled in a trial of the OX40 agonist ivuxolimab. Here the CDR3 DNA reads TGTGCCTGGAGTGTTCCTCCGGAACACCCCTTC. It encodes CAWSVPPEHPF.